The clone carrying this T cell receptor (beta chain) was observed once. Profiling relied on immunoSEQ multiplex PCR, and the TCRdb table lists in-frame clones only, not all of them. The sample contains 160,000 or so clones, around 93% of which appear only once. Trimming pared 4 bases from V and 8 bases from J, leaving 20 bases between. The CDR3 extends over 15 amino acids. Looked up from germline, CDR1 is SGHAT and CDR2 is FQNNGV. This entry is derived from a study of T cell responses to AZD1222 COVID-19 vaccine. The clonotype was recovered from an adult in good health. This rearrangement joins TRBV11-2 to TRBJ1-2; tentative D call: TRBD1 (6 bases). Sequenced here: peripheral blood, sampled on day 0 of AZD1222 vaccination. The CDR3 DNA sequence: TGTGCCAGCAGCTCCCTCTTTCCAGGGGCCTTGGGCTACACCTTC. Residues: CASSSLFPGALGYTF.